This TCR beta chain was recovered during a study of identical twins. Study findings and constraints: Zero-insertion findings could be partly confounded by invariant cells (MAIT and iNKT cells). Excess twin sharing in beta out-of-frame sequences was weaker.

The CDR3 length is 14 residues. Per germline, CDR1 SGHRS and CDR2 YFSETQ. V was shortened by 2 bases and J by 3 bases, with 12 bases between the two germline ends. cDNA carried unique molecular identifiers, and a universal primer site was added by template switching. TCRdb itself ran the 5' RACE reads through MiXCR, one entry per CDR3 protein. The sample contains roughly 690,000 distinct CDR3 sequences, less than 25% of which appear only once. Concerning this clonotype itself: Its specificity is not known.

The same sample was also used in a study of T cells expressing NK-cell markers. According to that study: Whether expanded NKG2C-expressing T cell clones recognize HCMV is unknown.

This rearrangement joins TRBV5-1 to TRBJ2-7; possibly TRBD2 for D (5 bases). The TCR sequence derives from a woman aged 18 to 35 in good health. The sequencing input was PBMCs. As DNA, the CDR3 is TGCGCCAGCAGCTTAAAGTACGGGAACTACGAGCAGTACTTC. Translating it yields CASSLKYGNYEQYF.